Given below is one T cell receptor (beta chain) in context. Antigen: not known. Repertoires were generated with immunoSEQ multiplex PCR, while TCRdb's copy carries only in-frame clones and drops some. The repertoire holds about 110,000 clones, with roughly 90% as singletons. These data originate in a study of cytomegalovirus exposure and HLA in healthy donors. Points from the study as a whole: The tendency of first-cohort TCR clusters to co-occur in the 120 or so validation repertoires emerged from a later analysis. Cytomegalovirus status was reportedly diagnosed by the classifier with high sensitivity and specificity. It was 150 to 200 TCR beta chains that were listed as cytomegalovirus-associated. In vitro experiments confirmed that a few CMV-associated chains were specific for CMV antigens.

The length of the CDR3 is 14 residues. Per the germline V gene, CDR1 is SGHTA and CDR2 is FQGTGA. The V end was cut by 0 bases, the J end by 6 bases, with 9 bases between. Sequencing was carried out using PBMCs. This chain connects TRBV7-3 to TRBJ2-4, with a weak D call TRBD2 (5 bases). The receptor comes from a woman in her thirties in good health and CMV-seropositive. The CDR3 sequence is CASSLTGSGNIQYF. The CDR3 bases are TGTGCCAGCAGCTTAACGGGAAGCGGAAACATTCAGTACTTC. Looking up the rest from reference TRBV7-3 and TRBJ2-4 gives the full variable domain: GAGVSQTPSNKVTEKGKYVELRCDPISGHTALYWYRQSLGQGPEFLIYFQGTGAADDSGLPNDRFFAVRPEGSVSTLKIQRTERGDSAVYLCASSLTGSGNIQYFGAGTRLSVL.